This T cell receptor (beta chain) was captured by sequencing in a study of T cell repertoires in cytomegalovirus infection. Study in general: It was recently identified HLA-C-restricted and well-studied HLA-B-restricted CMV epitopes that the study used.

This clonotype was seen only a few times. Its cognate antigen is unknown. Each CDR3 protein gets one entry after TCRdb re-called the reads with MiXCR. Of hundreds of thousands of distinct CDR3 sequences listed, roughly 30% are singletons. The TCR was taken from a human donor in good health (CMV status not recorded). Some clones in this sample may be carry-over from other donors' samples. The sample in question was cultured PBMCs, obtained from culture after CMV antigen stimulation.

Written as DNA, the CDR3 is TGTGCCAGCAGCTTAGGGGTTTCGGTATATACGCAGTATTTT. This encodes CASSLGVSVYTQYF. The gene calls are TRBV7-2 and TRBJ2-3; D is ambiguous. The length of the CDR3 is 14 residues. Per the germline V gene, CDR1 is SGHTA and CDR2 is FQGNSA. V lost 1 base and J 7 bases, leaving 12 bases between the germline ends.